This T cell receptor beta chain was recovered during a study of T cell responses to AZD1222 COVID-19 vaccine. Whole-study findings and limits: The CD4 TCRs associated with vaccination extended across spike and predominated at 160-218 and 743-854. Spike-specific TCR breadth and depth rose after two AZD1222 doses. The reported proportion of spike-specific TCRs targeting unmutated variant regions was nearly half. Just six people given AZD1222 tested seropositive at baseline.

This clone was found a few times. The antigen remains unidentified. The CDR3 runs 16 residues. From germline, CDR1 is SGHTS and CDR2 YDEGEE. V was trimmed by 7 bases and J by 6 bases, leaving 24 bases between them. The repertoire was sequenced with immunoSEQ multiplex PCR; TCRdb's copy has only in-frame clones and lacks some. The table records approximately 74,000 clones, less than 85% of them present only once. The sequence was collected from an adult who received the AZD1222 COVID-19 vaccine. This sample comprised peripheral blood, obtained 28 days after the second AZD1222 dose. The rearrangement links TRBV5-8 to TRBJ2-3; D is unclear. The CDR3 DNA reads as TGTGCCAGCCCCTGGCGCACCCCCTCGTATTTCGATACGCAGTATTTT. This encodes CASPWRTPSYFDTQYF.